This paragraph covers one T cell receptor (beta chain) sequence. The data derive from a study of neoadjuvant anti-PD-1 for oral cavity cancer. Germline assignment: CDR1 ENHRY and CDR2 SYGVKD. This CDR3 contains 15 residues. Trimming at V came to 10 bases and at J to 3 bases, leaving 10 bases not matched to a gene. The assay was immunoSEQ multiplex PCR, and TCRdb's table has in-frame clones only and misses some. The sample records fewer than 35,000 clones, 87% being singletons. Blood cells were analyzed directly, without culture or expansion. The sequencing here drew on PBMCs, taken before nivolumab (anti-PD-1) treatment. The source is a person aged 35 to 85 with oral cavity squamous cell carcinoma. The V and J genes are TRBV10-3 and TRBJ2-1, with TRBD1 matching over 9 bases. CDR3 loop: CATHPGQGNYNEQFF. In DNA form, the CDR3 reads TGTGCCACGCACCCCGGACAGGGGAACTACAATGAGCAGTTCTTC.